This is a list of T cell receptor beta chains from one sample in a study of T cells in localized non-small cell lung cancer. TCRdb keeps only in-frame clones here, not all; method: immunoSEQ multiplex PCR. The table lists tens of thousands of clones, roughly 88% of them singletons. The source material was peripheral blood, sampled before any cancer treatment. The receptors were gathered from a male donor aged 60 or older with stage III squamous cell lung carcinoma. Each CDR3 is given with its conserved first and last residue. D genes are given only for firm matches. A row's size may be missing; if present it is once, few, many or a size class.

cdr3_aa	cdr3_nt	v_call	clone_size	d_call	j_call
CASSSTTLGGGALHF	TGCGCCAGCAGCTCAACTACCCTAGGCGGAGGCGCCCTCCACTTT	TRBV5-1	-	-	TRBJ1-6
CASSREVGEKLFF	TGCGCCAGCAGCCGCGAGGTGGGTGAAAAACTGTTTTTT	TRBV5-1	-	-	TRBJ1-4
CAWRMSGATDTQYF	TGTGCCTGGAGGATGAGCGGGGCTACAGATACGCAGTATTTT	TRBV30	-	TRBD2	TRBJ2-3
CASREGGSQPQHF	TGTGCCAGCAGGGAAGGAGGGAGTCAGCCCCAGCATTTT	TRBV28	few	-	TRBJ1-5
CASSYDRRYEQYF	TGTGCCAGCAGTTACGACAGGAGGTACGAGCAGTACTTC	TRBV6-5	-	-	TRBJ2-7
CASSRGGGTQYF	TGTGCCAGCAGCCGAGGGGGGGGGACCCAGTACTTC	TRBV5-4	-	-	TRBJ2-5
CASSLTGGWGYTF	TGCGCCAGCAGCTTGACAGGGGGCTGGGGCTACACCTTC	TRBV5-1	-	TRBD1	TRBJ1-2
CASSARDSLSYEQYF	TGTGCCAGCTCAGCCCGGGACAGCCTCTCCTACGAGCAGTACTTC	TRBV6-1	few	TRBD1	TRBJ2-7
CASSPYMTGRADTQYF	TGTGCCAGCAGCCCCTACATGACAGGGAGGGCAGATACGCAGTATTTT	TRBV7-9	-	-	TRBJ2-3
CASSRSGANVLTF	TGTGCCAGCAGTCGATCTGGGGCCAACGTCCTGACTTTC	TRBV6-6	-	-	TRBJ2-6
CASSSRTSGGLETQYF	TGTGCCAGCAGCTCACGGACTAGCGGGGGCCTAGAGACCCAGTACTTC	TRBV9	-	TRBD2	TRBJ2-5
CASSSWTWITDTQYF	TGTGCCAGCAGCTCGTGGACTTGGATCACAGATACGCAGTATTTT	TRBV7-2	-	-	TRBJ2-3
CASSLGPGSSYNEQFF	TGTGCCAGCAGCTTGGGACCGGGGAGCTCCTACAATGAGCAGTTCTTC	TRBV5-6	-	-	TRBJ2-1
CASSLTMNTEAFF	TGCGCCAGCAGCTTAACTATGAACACTGAAGCTTTCTTT	TRBV5-1	-	-	TRBJ1-1
CASSLAMGLHQETQYF	TGTGCCAGCAGCTTGGCCATGGGACTGCACCAAGAGACCCAGTACTTC	TRBV5-6	-	-	TRBJ2-5
CASRALLRGRRGNTIYF	TGTGCCAGCAGGGCGCTCCTCAGGGGGCGGCGAGGAAACACCATATATTTT	TRBV2	-	TRBD1	TRBJ1-3
CASSQVGGRGADTQYF	TGTGCCAGCAGCCAAGTAGGAGGCAGGGGTGCAGATACGCAGTATTTT	TRBV4-2	-	-	TRBJ2-3
CASSEEWGQSYEQYF	TGTGCCAGCAGTGAAGAGTGGGGACAGAGCTACGAGCAGTACTTC	TRBV6-1	-	TRBD1	TRBJ2-7
CASSPELAGGFFRQFF	TGTGCCAGCAGCCCGGAACTAGCGGGAGGATTCTTTAGGCAGTTCTTC	TRBV9	-	TRBD2	TRBJ2-1
CASSDRDGSGNTIYF	TGTGCCAGCAGCGACCGGGACGGCTCTGGAAACACCATATATTTT	TRBV7-9	-	-	TRBJ1-3
CASSQDGWSTYQETQYF	TGCGCCAGCAGCCAAGATGGATGGTCGACTTATCAAGAGACCCAGTACTTC	TRBV4-1	-	-	TRBJ2-5
CASSVTGPLDYGYTF	TGTGCCAGCAGCGTGACAGGCCCGCTCGACTATGGCTACACCTTC	TRBV13	-	-	TRBJ1-2
CASSQDGRDRATDTQYF	TGCGCCAGCAGCCAAGATGGAAGGGACAGGGCGACAGATACGCAGTATTTT	TRBV4-1	-	TRBD1	TRBJ2-3
CASSVFQMAQATAFF	TGTGCCAGCAGTGTTTTCCAGATGGCACAGGCGACGGCTTTCTTT	TRBV2	few	-	TRBJ1-1
CASSLRPQETQYF	TGCGCCAGCAGCTTACGGCCCCAAGAGACCCAGTACTTC	TRBV5-1	-	-	TRBJ2-5
CASSVMGPTNTEAFF	TGCGCCAGCAGCGTGATGGGACCGACGAACACTGAAGCTTTCTTT	TRBV5-1	few	-	TRBJ1-1
CASSSHQGAAGETQYF	TGCGCCAGCAGCTCCCACCAGGGGGCAGCGGGAGAGACCCAGTACTTC	TRBV5-1	-	TRBD1	TRBJ2-5
CASSPTRAPYEQYF	TGTGCCAGCAGCCCGACCCGTGCCCCCTACGAGCAGTACTTC	TRBV4-2	-	-	TRBJ2-7
CASSVALYTGELFF	TGTGCCAGCAGCGTAGCTTTATACACCGGGGAGCTGTTTTTT	TRBV9	-	-	TRBJ2-2
CASSLFGTGTLSGANVLTF	TGTGCCAGCAGTTTATTTGGGACTGGCACTCTCTCTGGGGCCAACGTCCTGACTTTC	TRBV27	-	-	TRBJ2-6
CASSSAGARGNSPLHF	TGTGCCAGCAGCTCAGCAGGGGCCCGGGGGAATTCACCCCTCCACTTT	TRBV5-4	few	-	TRBJ1-6
CASSITSISGNTIYF	TGTGCCAGTAGTATAACGAGCATCTCTGGAAACACCATATATTTT	TRBV19	-	-	TRBJ1-3
CASSPRQGQITEAFF	TGTGCCAGCAGTCCTAGACAGGGGCAAATCACTGAAGCTTTCTTT	TRBV27	-	TRBD1	TRBJ1-1
CASRTPAQVVGYTF	TGTGCCAGCAGGACCCCGGCTCAGGTCGTTGGCTACACCTTC	TRBV6-6	once	-	TRBJ1-2
CASSQTGRGTEAFF	TGTGCCAGCAGCCAGACAGGGAGAGGGACTGAAGCTTTCTTT	TRBV7-3	-	TRBD1	TRBJ1-1
CNLERLNYEQYF	TGTAACCTTGAACGGCTAAACTACGAGCAGTACTTC	TRBV6-1	-	-	TRBJ2-7
CASSFGTENYGYTF	TGTGCCAGCAGCTTCGGGACAGAGAACTATGGCTACACCTTC	TRBV7-9	-	TRBD1	TRBJ1-2